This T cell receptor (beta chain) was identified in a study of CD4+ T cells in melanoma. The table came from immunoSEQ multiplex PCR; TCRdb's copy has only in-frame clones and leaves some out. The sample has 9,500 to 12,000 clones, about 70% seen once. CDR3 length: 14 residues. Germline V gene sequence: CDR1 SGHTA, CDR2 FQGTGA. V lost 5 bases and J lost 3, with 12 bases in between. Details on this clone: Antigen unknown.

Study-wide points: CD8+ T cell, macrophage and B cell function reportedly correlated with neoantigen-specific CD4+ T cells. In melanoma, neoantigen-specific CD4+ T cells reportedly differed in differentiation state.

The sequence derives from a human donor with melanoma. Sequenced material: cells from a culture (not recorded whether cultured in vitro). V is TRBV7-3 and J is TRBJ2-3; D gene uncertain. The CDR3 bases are TGTGCCAGCAGCCCAGGACGGTTAACAGATACGCAGTATTTT. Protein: CASSPGRLTDTQYF.